The 29 T cell receptor beta chains listed next were all sequenced from one sample in a study of OX40 agonist ivuxolimab in advanced cancers. The library was made by the immunoSEQ multiplex PCR assay. TCRdb took this table from immuneACCESS and kept in-frame rearrangements with V and J called. Such tables lack part of the clones; where checked against another copy, unresolved V genes explain under half of the gap, and the rest is unexplained. This sample comprises tens of thousands of clones, about nine tenths of them detected only once. The ten largest clones capture roughly 6.9% of the sample. Here the sequenced sample was CD4+ or CD8+ T cells sorted from blood, taken in a trial of the OX40 agonist ivuxolimab. These receptor sequences come from an adult with an advanced solid tumor such as melanoma, head and neck, liver or kidney cancer.

The chain is built from TRBV6-6 and TRBJ2-7, with 7 bases matching TRBD2. Germline V gene data show CDR1 as MNHNY and CDR2 as SVGAGI (reference sequence). The CDR3 has 13 residues. With V trimmed by 1 base and J by 7 bases, 4 bases remained unmatched. The CDR3 reads CASSYWEGREQYF. The CDR3, as DNA: TGTGCCAGCAGTTACTGGGAGGGACGGGAGCAGTACTTC.

The CDR3 region has the DNA TGTGCCAGCAGGTGGACCCTGAACAATGAGCAGTTCTTC. Amino acids: CASRWTLNNEQFF. The rearrangement joins TRBV28 to TRBJ2-1; unclear D gene. CDR1 and CDR2 from the germline V gene are MDHEN and SYDVKM. V was shortened by 6 bases and J by 5 bases, with 11 bases between the two germline ends. The CDR3 length is 13 residues.

The chain joins TRBV6-6 to TRBJ2-5; 7 nucleotides match TRBD2. CDR3 size: 13 residues. In germline, CDR1 is MNHNY, CDR2 SVGAGI (reference sequence). V was pared by 8 bases and J by 1 base, with 4 bases of the junction left unmatched. CDR3 in DNA: TGTGCCAGCCTCGCGGGAGCCCAAGAGACCCAGTACTTC. It specifies CASLAGAQETQYF.

Only one count was recorded for this clone. The chain is built from TRBV5-1 and TRBJ2-1; TRBD2 agrees at 8 bases. CDR1 is SGHRS, CDR2 YFSETQ, per germline. V lost 2 bases, J lost 4 bases, and 5 bases stayed unmatched. The CDR3 contains 15 residues. The CDR3 loop reads CASSFTSGIYNEQFF. The CDR3 nucleotides are TGCGCCAGCAGCTTTACTAGCGGAATTTACAATGAGCAGTTCTTC.

The V gene is TRBV10-3, the J gene TRBJ2-7, with 9 bases identical to TRBD1. CDR3 size: 14 residues. V was clipped by 0 bases and J by 4 bases; unmatched bases: 1. Germline CDR1 reads ENHRY; CDR2 reads SYGVKD. CDR3 sequence: CAISESGQGYEQYF. As DNA, the CDR3 is TGTGCCATCAGTGAGTCGGGACAGGGATACGAGCAGTACTTC.

The rearrangement joins TRBV30 to TRBJ2-5; D gene unclear. This CDR3 has 12 amino acids. Germline V lookup: CDR1 GTSNPN, CDR2 SVGIG (reference sequence). Between the trimmed V and J ends, which lost 4 bases and 4 bases, there was a span of 10 bases. CDR3 sequence reads: CAWIGVGETQYF. The DNA of the CDR3 is TGTGCCTGGATCGGAGTAGGAGAGACCCAGTACTTC.

This clone turned up a few times. The chain couples TRBV4-1 to TRBJ2-7; TRBD2 matches 7 bases. Germline CDR1 and CDR2: MGHRA and YSYEKL. V was pared by 1 base and J by 2 bases, with 5 bases of the junction left unmatched. This CDR3 spans 15 amino acids. The CDR3 here is CASSQVGRAPYEQYF. CDR3 in DNA: TGCGCCAGCAGCCAAGTTGGGAGGGCCCCCTACGAGCAGTACTTC.

The CDR3 region is CASSLVSSVGGSSNEQFF. The CDR3 DNA reads TGTGCCAGCAGCTTAGTATCATCTGTCGGCGGGAGCTCCAATGAGCAGTTCTTC. The chain carries TRBV13 and TRBJ2-1, with 7 bases fitting TRBD2. The junction had 15 bases not matched to a gene; V was cut back by 1 base and J by 6 bases. This CDR3 region has 18 residues. In germline, CDR1 is PRHDT, CDR2 FYEKMQ (reference sequence).

The table lists this clone with a few counts. The chain links TRBV9 to TRBJ1-2, with a possible D match to TRBD1 (5 bases). Trimming left V 3 bases short and J 0 bases short, with 15 bases between. The CDR3 loop spans 16 amino acids. In germline, CDR1 is SGDLS, CDR2 YYNGEE. The CDR3 coding sequence is TGTGCCAGCAGCGCCCATGATGACAGATCTAACTATGGCTACACCTTC. This translates into CASSAHDDRSNYGYTF.

Comment on this clone: At one boundary the junction diverges from the germline segment, which might be a read error. The chain is built from TRBV28 and TRBJ1-4; no clear D gene. This CDR3 region has 13 residues. Germline CDR1 and CDR2: MDHEN and SYDVKM. Here the CDR3 DNA reads TGTGCCACGCGTCGTGGAGCGGCCGAAACACTGTTTTTT. Its protein is CATRRGAAETLFF.

V and J are TRBV21-1 and TRBJ1-3. TRBV21-1 is classified as a pseudogene. CDR3 length: 16 residues. CDR3 sequence: CASSYIRSSSGNTIYF. CDR3 DNA sequence: TGTGCCAGCAGCTACATTAGGAGTTCCTCTGGAAACACCATATATTTT.

This clone was picked up one time. This chain joins TRBV27 and TRBJ1-1; D not certain. Trimming stripped 3 bases from V and 4 bases from J, with 9 bases between. The CDR3 has 13 amino acids. CDR1 and CDR2 (germline): MNHEY, SMNVEV (reference sequence). The DNA of the CDR3 is TGTGCCAGCAGTTTCCATGTCGGCACTGAAGCTTTCTTT. This gives the protein CASSFHVGTEAFF.

This chain uses TRBV6-5 with TRBJ1-4; possibly TRBD1 for D (6 bases). Looked up from germline, CDR1 is MNHEY and CDR2 is SVGAGI. The V and J ends lost 4 bases and 8 bases respectively, with 17 bases between them. The CDR3 loop spans 15 amino acids. CDR3 protein: CASSCGGASGEKLFF. DNA for the CDR3: TGTGCCAGCAGTTGCGGGGGGGCCTCGGGGGAAAAACTGTTTTTT.

CDR3 loop: CATSSPRGYEQYF. Here the CDR3 DNA reads TGTGCCACCAGCAGCCCAAGGGGGTACGAGCAGTACTTC. The V gene is TRBV15, the J gene TRBJ2-7, with D perhaps matching TRBD1 (6 bases). CDR3 size: 13 residues. Trimming pared 3 bases from V and 4 bases from J, leaving 10 bases between. Per germline, CDR1 LNHNV and CDR2 YYDKDF (reference sequence).

This chain uses TRBV5-1 with TRBJ2-5; 8 bases line up with TRBD1. Losses at the gene ends were 4 bases for V and 14 bases for J; bases not matched to a gene: 7. The germline V gene has CDR1 SGHRS and CDR2 YFSETQ. This CDR3 region has 11 residues. Here the CDR3 DNA reads TGCGCCAGCAGCGACCGACAGGGGAGATACTTC. Encoded protein: CASSDRQGRYF.

The chain couples TRBV29-1 to TRBJ1-2, with D perhaps matching TRBD1 (6 bases). The germline gives CDR1 SQVTM, CDR2 ANQGSEA. The ends were cut back, 2 bases at V and 5 bases at J, with 15 bases in the middle. This CDR3 contains 14 residues. DNA of the CDR3: TGCAGCGTTGAACCAGGGGCCCCCGGTTATGGCTACACCTTC. This sequence encodes CSVEPGAPGYGYTF.

The chain has TRBV7-9 and TRBJ1-1, with D perhaps matching TRBD1 (6 bases). The V end lost 4 bases, the J end lost 11 bases, and 14 bases lay between the germline ends. The CDR3 sequence is 12 residues long. Germline V gene data show CDR1 as SEHNR and CDR2 as FQNEAQ (reference sequence). Here the CDR3 reads CASSSNRVDAFF. The DNA of the CDR3 is TGTGCCAGCAGCTCCAACAGGGTGGATGCTTTCTTT.

With regard to this clone: A junction boundary mismatches the germline segment, possibly from a read error. This chain connects TRBV7-2 to TRBJ2-7; maybe TRBD1 (5 bases). Per the germline V gene, CDR1 is SGHTA and CDR2 is FQGNSA. The CDR3 extends over 13 amino acids. The CDR3 region is CASSLNGASIVSF. In DNA, the CDR3 is TGTGCCAGCAGCTTAAATGGGGCTAGTATCGTCTCCTTC.

The count of this clone is one. This chain uses TRBV6-5 with TRBJ1-5; 8 nucleotides agree with TRBD1. The germline V gene encodes CDR1 MNHEY and CDR2 SVGAGI. This CDR3 comprises 15 residues. The V gene end was trimmed by 6 bases and the J gene end by 5 bases; junction bases not matched to a gene: 9. The CDR3 DNA sequence: TGTGCCAGCAGGGATACAGGGGGACCCCATCAGCCCCAGCATTTT. Translation gives CASRDTGGPHQPQHF.

This rearrangement joins TRBV10-2 to TRBJ2-1; TRBD1 matches 7 bases. J was trimmed by 0 bases and V by 4 bases; bases with no gene match: 3. Germline CDR1 is WSHSY and CDR2 is SAAADI. There are 15 residues in the CDR3. The CDR3 here is CASSGGTASYNEQFF. For the CDR3, the DNA is TGCGCCAGCAGTGGGGGGACAGCCTCCTACAATGAGCAGTTCTTC.

The chain couples TRBV9 to TRBJ2-2; D unresolved. V was shortened by 1 base and J by 4 bases, with 14 bases between the two germline ends. Germline V gene data show CDR1 as SGDLS and CDR2 as YYNGEE. The CDR3 is made up of 16 amino acids. The CDR3 sequence is CASSVKGERRTGELFF. In nucleotides, the CDR3 is TGTGCCAGCAGCGTAAAGGGCGAGCGCCGCACCGGGGAGCTGTTTTTT.

J is TRBJ2-6 and V is TRBV6-5; D not certain. V was clipped by 0 bases and J by 2 bases, with 5 bases between them. The CDR3 sequence is 15 residues long. Germline values: CDR1 MNHEY, CDR2 SVGAGI. The CDR3 is CASSYSWTGANVLTF. The CDR3 DNA reads TGTGCCAGCAGTTACTCTTGGACTGGGGCCAACGTCCTGACTTTC.

V is TRBV5-1 and J is TRBJ2-2, with TRBD1 identical over 8 bases. This CDR3 region has 16 residues. With 2 bases clipped from V and 2 bases from J, the junction kept 5 bases outside the gene matches. The germline V gene encodes CDR1 SGHRS and CDR2 YFSETQ. The CDR3 DNA sequence: TGCGCCAGCAGCTTTTTAGGACAGGGTAACACCGGGGAGCTGTTTTTT. The encoded protein is CASSFLGQGNTGELFF. Complete variable domain (other parts from reference TRBV5-1 and TRBJ2-2): KAGVTQTPRYLIKTRGQQVTLSCSPISGHRSVSWYQQTPGQGLQFLFEYFSETQRNKGNFPGRFSGRQFSNSRSEMNVSTLELGDSALYLCASSFLGQGNTGELFFGEGSRLTVL.

The chain recombines TRBV10-3 with TRBJ2-2; TRBD2 aligns across 13 bases. Trimming at V came to 0 bases and at J to 4 bases, leaving 8 bases not matched to a gene. Per the germline V gene, CDR1 is ENHRY and CDR2 is SYGVKD. The CDR3 sequence is 19 residues long. This CDR3 is CAISESPGTSGTSTGELFF. The CDR3 bases are TGTGCCATCAGTGAGTCGCCCGGGACTAGCGGGACGAGCACCGGGGAGCTGTTTTTT.

This chain links TRBV7-3 with TRBJ2-5; TRBD2 agrees at 7 bases. Unmatched junction bases numbered 9, after V lost 0 bases and J lost 5 bases. The CDR3 length is 16 residues. Germline V gene lookup returns CDR1 SGHTA and CDR2 FQGTGA. CDR3 protein: CASSLTGGRREETQYF. CDR3 coding DNA: TGTGCCAGCAGCTTAACGGGCGGGAGAAGGGAGGAGACCCAGTACTTC.

V gene TRBV28 combines with J gene TRBJ1-2; D is unresolved. With 3 bases removed from V and 0 bases from J, the gap between germline ends came to 5 bases. Germline CDR1 and CDR2: MDHEN and SYDVKM. The CDR3 sequence is 13 residues long. The CDR3: CASSFRSNYGYTF. DNA for the CDR3: TGTGCCAGCAGTTTTCGGTCTAACTATGGCTACACCTTC.

V and J are TRBV19 and TRBJ2-7, with 11 bases identical to TRBD1. The CDR3 covers 15 residues. Trimming cost V 6 bases and J 1 base; bases outside gene matches: 5. Germline V gene lookup returns CDR1 LNHDA and CDR2 SQIVND (reference sequence). CDR3 nucleotide sequence: TGTGCCAGTAGGGAAGGGACAGGGGGATCCTACGAGCAGTACTTC. Translation gives CASREGTGGSYEQYF.

The chain has TRBV6-5 and TRBJ2-1, with 13 bases identical to TRBD2. Germline CDR1 reads MNHEY; CDR2 reads SVGAGI. The CDR3 has 15 residues. J was trimmed by 6 bases and V by 6 bases; bases with no gene match: 5. CDR3: CASSRTSGRLNEQFF. The CDR3, as DNA: TGTGCCAGCAGCCGGACTAGCGGGAGACTCAATGAGCAGTTCTTC.

The chain uses TRBV10-2 and TRBJ2-1; TRBD1 is a possible D gene (5 bases). In germline, CDR1 is WSHSY, CDR2 SAAADI. The CDR3 has 15 amino acids. V was cut by 6 bases and J by 0 bases, with 12 bases left in between. The CDR3 here is CASRDQGRSYNEQFF. The CDR3 DNA reads as TGCGCCAGCAGGGATCAGGGTCGCTCCTACAATGAGCAGTTCTTC.